Below, 29 T cell receptor beta chains from the same sample are listed, as sequenced in a study of T cells after yellow fever vaccination. TCRdb itself ran the 5' RACE reads through MiXCR, one entry per CDR3 protein. The top ten hold around 24% of the sample, which has about 310,000 distinct CDR3 sequences, around 3.6% seen once. The specimen was PBMCs, collected on the day of the yellow fever booster vaccination. The receptors derive from a man between 18 and 29 years old who received the YFV17D yellow fever vaccine.

This clonotype appeared many times. The rearrangement uses TRBV7-8 and TRBJ2-4, with 7 bases lining up with TRBD1. This CDR3 comprises 18 residues. Germline CDR1 is SGHVS and CDR2 is FQNEAQ. J gave up 2 bases and V 6 bases, and 16 bases lay outside the gene matches. The CDR3 region has the DNA TGTGCCAGCAGTACTATACGGCCGGGACAGTCCTCCAAAAACATTCAGTACTTC. Amino acids: CASSTIRPGQSSKNIQYF.

The CDR3 nucleotides read TGTGCCAGCAGGCTGGGAGCCTTCGACGAGCAGTACTTC. Protein sequence: CASRLGAFDEQYF. The chain uses TRBV6-5 and TRBJ2-7; D may be TRBD2 (5 bases). Trimming took off 6 bases at V and 5 bases at J, with 14 bases between the two ends. Germline-derived CDR1 and CDR2 are MNHEY and SVGAGI. The CDR3 covers 13 residues.

The sample holds many counts of this clonotype. This chain joins TRBV7-2 and TRBJ2-7; 9 nucleotides align to TRBD1. Losses at the gene ends were 11 bases for V and 2 bases for J; bases not matched to a gene: 10. The CDR3 length is 14 residues. The germline V gene encodes CDR1 SGHTA and CDR2 FQGNSA. The CDR3 loop reads CASTPGTGTYEQYV. CDR3 coding DNA: TGTGCCTCTACCCCCGGGACAGGGACCTACGAGCAGTACGTC.

This clonotype was counted many times. The chain recombines TRBV5-1 with TRBJ1-1; TRBD1 aligns across 11 bases. The CDR3 runs to 16 residues. V was clipped by 0 bases and J by 6 bases; unmatched bases: 7. Germline V gene sequence: CDR1 SGHRS, CDR2 YFSETQ. CDR3 loop: CASSLAKGQGVPEAFF. DNA of the CDR3: TGCGCCAGCAGCTTGGCCAAGGGACAGGGGGTCCCTGAAGCTTTCTTT.

This clonotype was counted a few times. The chain couples TRBV7-9 to TRBJ2-7, with D uncertain. This CDR3 contains 12 residues. The V gene's germline CDR1 is SEHNR and CDR2 FQNEAQ (reference sequence). V was clipped by 5 bases and J by 2 bases, with 7 bases between them. CDR3 in DNA: TGTGCCAGCAGCGCCCGGGCCTACGAGCAGTACTTC. It codes for CASSARAYEQYF.

In this sample, this clonotype turned up a few times. For the CDR3, the DNA is TGTGCCACCAGTGATTTCAGCTCTGGGGCCAACGTCCTGACTTTC. Encoded protein: CATSDFSSGANVLTF. The chain is built from TRBV24-1 and TRBJ2-6; D is unresolved. The germline CDR1 and CDR2 sequences are KGHDR and SFDVKD. CDR3 length equals 15 residues. Trimming cost V 1 base and J 0 bases, with 3 bases left between them.

In this sample, this clonotype turned up many times. This chain connects TRBV6-2 or TRBV6-3 to TRBJ1-1, with TRBD1 matching over 8 bases. Per germline, CDR1 MNHEY and CDR2 SVGEGT. The V segment lost 8 bases and the J segment 7 bases; nucleotides outside the gene matches: 6. CDR3 length: 12 residues. CDR3 nucleotides: TGTGCCAGCCTTACAGGGGGAGGTGAAGCTTTCTTT. This translates into CASLTGGGEAFF.

This clonotype occurred many times. V gene TRBV7-9 combines with J gene TRBJ2-5, with 7 nucleotides matching TRBD1. Germline lookup yields CDR1 SEHNR and CDR2 FQNEAQ (reference sequence). The CDR3 loop spans 14 amino acids. V was pared by 11 bases and J by 5 bases, with 14 bases of the junction left unmatched. The CDR3 protein is CAVQGPHEPETQYF. DNA for the CDR3: TGTGCCGTACAGGGGCCACATGAGCCCGAGACCCAGTACTTC.

Ten or more counts support this clonotype. This sequence joins TRBV5-6 and TRBJ2-3; the D gene is possibly TRBD2 (6 bases). The CDR3 has 14 residues. V lost 0 bases and J lost 4, with 9 bases in between. Germline CDR1 is SGHDT and CDR2 is YYEEEE. Here the CDR3 DNA reads TGTGCCAGCAGCTTGGACCCGGGGGCAGATACGCAGTATTTT. Amino acids: CASSLDPGADTQYF.

This clonotype was seen repeatedly, ten times or more. The chain employs TRBV27 and TRBJ1-5; D perhaps matches TRBD1 (5 bases). The V gene lost 3 bases and the J gene lost 6 bases, with 15 bases spanning the gap. Per germline, CDR1 MNHEY and CDR2 SMNVEV (reference sequence). This CDR3 comprises 15 residues. The CDR3 region is CASSLGGGVGQPQHF. The CDR3 DNA reads as TGTGCCAGCAGTTTGGGGGGTGGGGTCGGTCAGCCCCAGCATTTT.

This clonotype was seen a handful of times. This chain uses TRBV11-1 with TRBJ2-1; 8 nucleotides line up with TRBD2. This CDR3 is built from 16 residues. The germline V gene encodes CDR1 SGHAT and CDR2 FQDESV (reference sequence). V was pared by 2 bases and J by 4 bases, with 7 bases of the junction left unmatched. The CDR3 DNA reads as TGTGCCAGCAGCTTAATACGGCGGGGGGCGTACAATGAGCAGTTCTTC. This encodes CASSLIRRGAYNEQFF.

The genes are TRBV28 and TRBJ1-4; D might be TRBD1 (5 bases). V lost 10 bases and J lost 5, with 14 bases in between. The CDR3 covers 13 residues. Per germline, CDR1 MDHEN and CDR2 SYDVKM. The DNA of the CDR3 is TGTGCCATCTCGAGGGGCGGGAATGAAAAACTGTTTTTT. It codes for CAISRGGNEKLFF.

This clonotype showed up many times. This chain joins TRBV12-3 or TRBV12-4 and TRBJ2-1; D remains unclear. The CDR3 covers 12 residues. Trimming shortened V by 2 bases and J by 10 bases, and 9 bases separated the two germline ends. The CDR3: CASSLRGREQFF. DNA of the CDR3: TGTGCCAGCAGTTTAAGAGGTCGAGAGCAGTTCTTC.

The V gene is TRBV20-1, the J gene TRBJ2-7; D call uncertain. Deletions cut 3 bases from V and 5 bases from J, with 11 bases between. Germline CDR1 DFQATT, CDR2 SNEGSKA (reference sequence). The CDR3 loop spans 12 amino acids. CDR3 region: CSASGSSHEQYF. The CDR3 DNA sequence: TGCAGTGCTAGCGGGTCGAGCCACGAGCAGTACTTC.

The chain has TRBV7-2 and TRBJ1-3; D is unresolved. Trimming shortened V by 6 bases and J by 6 bases, and 6 bases separated the two germline ends. The germline gives CDR1 SGHTA, CDR2 FQGNSA. The CDR3 is made up of 11 amino acids. The CDR3 is CASREINTIYF. In DNA form, the CDR3 reads TGTGCCAGCAGAGAGATAAACACCATATATTTT.

This clonotype was counted a few times. This chain uses TRBV4-3 with TRBJ1-2; D gene ambiguous. The CDR3 spans 15 residues. Germline CDR1 and CDR2: LGHNA and YSLEER. V was trimmed by 0 bases and J by 8 bases, leaving 16 bases between them. CDR3 bases: TGCGCCAGCAGCCAAGAAAGTACGACGGGCTTGGGCTACACCTTC. Protein: CASSQESTTGLGYTF.

This clonotype was recorded at least ten times. This sequence joins TRBV14 and TRBJ2-7; TRBD1 matches at 7 bases. The trim removed 4 bases at V and 7 bases at J, leaving 7 bases unmatched. CDR3 size: 13 residues. Germline assignment: CDR1 SGHDN and CDR2 FVKESK. CDR3 sequence: CASSPDRDEEQYV. The CDR3 DNA reads as TGTGCCAGCAGCCCCGACAGGGATGAAGAGCAGTACGTC.

Ten or more counts support this clonotype. This sequence joins TRBV9 and TRBJ2-1; no reliable D call. The CDR3 loop spans 16 amino acids. V lost 1 base to trimming and J lost 5 bases, with 16 bases between them. The germline CDR1 and CDR2 sequences are SGDLS and YYNGEE. CDR3 protein: CASSVFGLGLNNEQFF. The CDR3 DNA sequence: TGTGCCAGCAGCGTATTCGGCCTGGGCCTAAACAATGAGCAGTTCTTC.

This clonotype was found many times. This chain uses TRBV3-1 with TRBJ2-5; D not certain. V was trimmed by 0 bases and J by 5 bases, leaving 7 bases between them. CDR1 is LGHDT and CDR2 is YNNKEL in the germline V gene (reference sequence). The CDR3 runs to 13 residues. The CDR3 loop is CASSQEPRETQYF. CDR3 nucleotide sequence: TGTGCCAGCAGCCAAGAACCCCGGGAGACCCAGTACTTC.

The chain recombines TRBV12-3 or TRBV12-4 with TRBJ1-2; D gene uncertain. Trimming stripped 5 bases from V and 2 bases from J, with 9 bases between. There are 13 residues in the CDR3. CDR3 sequence (DNA): TGTGCCAGCAGTGTATGGGTGAACTATGGCTACACCTTC. Residues: CASSVWVNYGYTF.

The genes are TRBV12-3 or TRBV12-4 and TRBJ2-2, with 10 bases identical to TRBD2. The CDR3 covers 22 residues. With V trimmed by 3 bases and J by 7 bases, 26 bases remained unmatched. The chain's CDR3 is CASSFSVHRGGWGLATNGELFF. The CDR3 DNA sequence: TGTGCCAGCAGTTTTTCCGTCCACAGGGGGGGCTGGGGACTAGCGACAAACGGGGAGCTGTTTTTT.

This clonotype was seen a few times. The CDR3 sequence: CATMDPNTGELFF. The CDR3 nucleotides read TGTGCCACAATGGACCCGAACACCGGGGAGCTGTTTTTT. The V call is TRBV6-2 or TRBV6-3, the J call TRBJ2-2, with unresolved D. Germline V gene data show CDR1 as MNHEY and CDR2 as SVGEGT. The length of the CDR3 is 13 residues. Trimming stripped 10 bases from V and 0 bases from J, with 9 bases between.

V gene TRBV11-2 combines with J gene TRBJ2-2; D possibly corresponds to TRBD2 (6 bases). The CDR3 totals 15 residues. Per the germline V gene, CDR1 is SGHAT and CDR2 is FQNNGV. V was clipped by 5 bases and J by 4 bases, with 14 bases between them. CDR3 bases: TGTGCCAGCAGCCCCCTGCGGGGTCCCACCGGGGAGCTGTTTTTT. Residues: CASSPLRGPTGELFF.

The chain joins TRBV27 to TRBJ2-7; a weak D match, TRBD2 (6 bases). Per the germline V gene, CDR1 is MNHEY and CDR2 is SMNVEV (reference sequence). This CDR3 spans 15 amino acids. Trimming stripped 5 bases from V and 7 bases from J, with 21 bases between. CDR3 residues: CASSPRSGGAREQYV. DNA for the CDR3: TGTGCCAGCAGTCCCCGAAGTGGAGGGGCACGGGAGCAGTACGTC.

This chain uses TRBV12-3 or TRBV12-4 with TRBJ2-1; D uncertain. With 5 bases removed from V and 6 bases from J, the gap between germline ends came to 11 bases. The CDR3 covers 13 residues. CDR3 residues: CASSPPLRNEQFF. CDR3 sequence (DNA): TGTGCCAGCAGTCCCCCGCTACGCAATGAGCAGTTCTTC.

This chain joins TRBV5-1 and TRBJ1-1; D is uncertain. This CDR3 spans 15 amino acids. Trimming stripped 1 base from V and 0 bases from J, with 10 bases between. Germline V CDR1 and CDR2: SGHRS, YFSETQ. In DNA form, the CDR3 reads TGCGCCAGCAGCTTGCAACCGAGCATGAACACTGAAGCTTTCTTT. The encoded protein is CASSLQPSMNTEAFF.

This clonotype was counted between two and nine times. The rearrangement joins TRBV20-1 to TRBJ1-2; D unresolved. From germline, CDR1 is DFQATT and CDR2 SNEGSKA (reference sequence). The ends were cut back, 3 bases at V and 6 bases at J, with 14 bases in the middle. This CDR3 spans 13 amino acids. As DNA, the CDR3 is TGCAGTGCTAGCGTAATCCGGACGGATGGCTACACCTTC. Its translation is CSASVIRTDGYTF.

The J gene is TRBJ2-7, the V gene TRBV7-2; D gene uncertain. The germline V gene has CDR1 SGHTA and CDR2 FQGNSA. This CDR3 is 11 amino acids long. V was clipped by 6 bases and J by 6 bases, with 9 bases between them. CDR3 nucleotides: TGTGCCAGCAGAATGGGGTTCGAGCAGTACTTC. This sequence encodes CASRMGFEQYF.

This chain uses TRBV29-1 with TRBJ1-2; no reliable D call. This CDR3 contains 12 residues. From germline, CDR1 is SQVTM and CDR2 ANQGSEA. V lost 0 bases, J lost 6 bases, and 8 bases lay in between. In nucleotides, the CDR3 is TGCAGCGTTGAAGATCGCATGCATGGCTACACCTTC. Protein product: CSVEDRMHGYTF.